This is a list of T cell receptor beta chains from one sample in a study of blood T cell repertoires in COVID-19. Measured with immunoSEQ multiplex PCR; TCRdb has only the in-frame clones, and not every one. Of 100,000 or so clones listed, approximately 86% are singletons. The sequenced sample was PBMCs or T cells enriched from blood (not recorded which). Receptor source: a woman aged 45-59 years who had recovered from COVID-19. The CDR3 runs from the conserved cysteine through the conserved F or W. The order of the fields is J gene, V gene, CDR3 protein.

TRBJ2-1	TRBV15	CATSRGGVARRFF
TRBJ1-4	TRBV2	CASRDRATNEKLFF
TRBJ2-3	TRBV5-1	CASSLVSGSLQDTQYF
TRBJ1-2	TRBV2	CASFLPGYNAGYTF
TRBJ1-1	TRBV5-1	CASSLQGGNTEAFF
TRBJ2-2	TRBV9	CASSAPGTKNTGELFF
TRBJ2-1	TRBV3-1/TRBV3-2	CASSQSVRGGALGGEQFF
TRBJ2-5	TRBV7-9	CASSLTGTGIETQYF
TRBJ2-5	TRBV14	CASSLRGGARETQYF
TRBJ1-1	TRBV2	CASSSTVNTEAFF
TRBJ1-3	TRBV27	CASSSLSAGNTIYF
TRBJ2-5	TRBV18	CASSRALAGAQETQYF
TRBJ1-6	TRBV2	CASSSFLTGMLAPLHF
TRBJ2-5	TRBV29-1	CRGGVAGETQYF
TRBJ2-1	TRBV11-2	CASSSQLAGGLYEQFF
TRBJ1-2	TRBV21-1	CASSKALGGHGYTF
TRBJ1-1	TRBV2	CASSVMGGTEAFF
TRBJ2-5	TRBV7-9	CASSPGQPQETQYF
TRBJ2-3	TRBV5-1	CASSLGEKDTQYF
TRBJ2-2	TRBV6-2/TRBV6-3	CASSYQETGELFF
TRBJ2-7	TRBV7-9	CASSFGGDYEQYF
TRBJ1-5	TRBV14	CASSQDGRYRQPQHF
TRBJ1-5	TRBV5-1	CASSLEGAQQPQHF
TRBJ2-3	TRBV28	CASSSFQGTDTQYF
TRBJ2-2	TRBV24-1	CATRGRGDETGELFF
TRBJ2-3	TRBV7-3	CASSKTSGSITDTQYF
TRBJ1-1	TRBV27	CASSNTGGNTEAFF
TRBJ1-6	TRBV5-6	CASRVGGARSPLHF
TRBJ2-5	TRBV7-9	CASSSQGGGRETQYF
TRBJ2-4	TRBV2	CASSEYTKNIQYF
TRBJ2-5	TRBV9	CASSPGQFQETQYF
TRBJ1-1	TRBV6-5	CASSYSQGVLNTEAFF
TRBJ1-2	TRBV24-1	CATSDLLADYYTF
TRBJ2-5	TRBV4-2	CASSQSGTTDQGETQYF
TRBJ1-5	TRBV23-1	CASGGTGGSGCNQPQHF
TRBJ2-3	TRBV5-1	CASSLGLSLTSGRNTQYF
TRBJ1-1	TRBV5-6	CASSLETALNTEAFF
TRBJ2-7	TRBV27	CASRRQGDSSYEQYF
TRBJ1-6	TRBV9	CASSVEARRSPLHF
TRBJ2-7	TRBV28	CASPPGREGRLHEQYF
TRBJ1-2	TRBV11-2	CASSLDRRGGYTF
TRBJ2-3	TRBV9	CASSVGGITSGRLDTQYF
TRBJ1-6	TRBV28	CASSTGSYNSPLHF
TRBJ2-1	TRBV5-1	CASSRDYNEQFF
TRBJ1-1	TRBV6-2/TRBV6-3	CASSYGTGNTEAFF
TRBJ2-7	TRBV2	CASSARAGEQYF
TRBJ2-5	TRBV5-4	CASSLDVRETQYF
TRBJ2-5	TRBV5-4	CASSLVWDRQETQYF
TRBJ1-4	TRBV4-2	CASSQEDDRGGEKLFF
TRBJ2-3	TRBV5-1	CASSLYPGTDTQYF
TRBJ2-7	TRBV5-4	CASSLGLGKGYEQYF
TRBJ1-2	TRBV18	CASSRLTGAYDYGYTF